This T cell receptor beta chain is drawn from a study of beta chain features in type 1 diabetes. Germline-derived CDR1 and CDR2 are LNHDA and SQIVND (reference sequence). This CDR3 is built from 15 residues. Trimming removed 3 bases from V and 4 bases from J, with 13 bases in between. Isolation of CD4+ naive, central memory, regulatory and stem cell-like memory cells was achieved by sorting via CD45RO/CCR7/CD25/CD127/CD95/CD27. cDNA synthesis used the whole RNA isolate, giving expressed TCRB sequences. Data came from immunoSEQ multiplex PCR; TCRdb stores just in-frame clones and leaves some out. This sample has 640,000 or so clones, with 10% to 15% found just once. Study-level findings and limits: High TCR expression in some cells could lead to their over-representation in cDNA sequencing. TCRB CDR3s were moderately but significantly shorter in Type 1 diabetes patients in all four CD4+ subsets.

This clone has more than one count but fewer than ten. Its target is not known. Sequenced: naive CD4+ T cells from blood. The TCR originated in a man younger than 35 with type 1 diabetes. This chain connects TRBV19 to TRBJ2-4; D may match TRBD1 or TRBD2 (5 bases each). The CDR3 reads CASSIGWDEKNIQYF. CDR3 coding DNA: TGTGCCAGTAGTATCGGTTGGGACGAGAAAAACATTCAGTACTTC.